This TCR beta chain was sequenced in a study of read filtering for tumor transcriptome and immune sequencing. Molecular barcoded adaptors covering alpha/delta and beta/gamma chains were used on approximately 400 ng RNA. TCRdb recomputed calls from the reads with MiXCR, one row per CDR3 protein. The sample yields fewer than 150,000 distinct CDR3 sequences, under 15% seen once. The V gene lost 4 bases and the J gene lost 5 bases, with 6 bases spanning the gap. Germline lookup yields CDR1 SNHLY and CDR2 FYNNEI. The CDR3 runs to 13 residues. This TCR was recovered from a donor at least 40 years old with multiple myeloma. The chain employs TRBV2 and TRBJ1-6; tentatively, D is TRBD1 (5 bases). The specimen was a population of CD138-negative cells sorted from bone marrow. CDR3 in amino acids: CASSGQNNSPLHF. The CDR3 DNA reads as TGTGCCAGCAGTGGACAGAATAATTCACCCCTCCACTTT.